The text below deals with one T cell receptor beta chain. Specified time point: newly diagnosed GD, antithyroid drugs for less than 3 months. Following extraction of RNA from PBMCs, that RNA was used to make the TCR library. These data are taken from a study of regulatory T cells in long-lasting Graves disease. The CDR3 is made up of 14 amino acids. The germline V gene has CDR1 MNHNS and CDR2 SASEGT. V lost 6 bases and J lost 3, with 13 bases in between. According to the study, TCR beta libraries were built with iRepertoire HTBI primers and CDR3-region Arm-PCR. TCRdb used MiXCR to reprocess the multiplex PCR reads, holding one entry per CDR3 protein. The table includes 350,000 to 550,000 distinct CDR3 sequences, about 15% detected once. These sequences were also reported in another study, on T cells in Graves' hyperthyroidism and ophthalmopathy. That study adds: HTBI primers drove first-round RT-PCR of the TCR CDR3.

The rearrangement links TRBV6-1 to TRBJ2-3; D perhaps matches TRBD1 (5 bases). The source of this sequence is a woman younger than 45 with Graves disease. This specimen consisted of peripheral blood mononuclear cells (PBMCs), obtained at new diagnosis, from a patient treated with antithyroid drugs. This CDR3 is CASRMTVLTDTQYF. The CDR3 nucleotides are TGTGCCAGCAGGATGACAGTTTTAACAGATACGCAGTATTTT.